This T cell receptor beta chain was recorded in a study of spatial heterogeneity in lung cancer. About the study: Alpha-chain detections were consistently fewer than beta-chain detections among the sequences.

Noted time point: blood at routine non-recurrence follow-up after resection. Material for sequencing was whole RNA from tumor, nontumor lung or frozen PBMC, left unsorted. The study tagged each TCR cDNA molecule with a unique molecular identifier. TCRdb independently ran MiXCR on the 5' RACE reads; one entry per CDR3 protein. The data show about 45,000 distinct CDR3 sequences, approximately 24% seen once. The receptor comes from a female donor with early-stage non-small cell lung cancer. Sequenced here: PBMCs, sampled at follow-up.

CDR3: CASSSLGVGYEQYF. The CDR3, as DNA: TGTGCCAGCAGTTCGTTGGGAGTAGGTTACGAGCAGTACTTC. The chain uses TRBV6-6 and TRBJ2-7; D possibly corresponds to TRBD2 (5 bases). CDR3 length: 14 residues. Germline lookup yields CDR1 MNHNY and CDR2 SVGAGI (reference sequence). V was pared by 4 bases and J by 4 bases, with 14 bases between.